The 10 T cell receptor beta chains in this list originate from one sample, sequenced in a study of T-cell reconstitution after alpha-beta-depleted transplantation in children. This sample's TCRbeta library carried unique molecular identifier barcodes. MiXCR, run by TCRdb on the PCR reads, gives a single entry per CDR3 protein. The data hold around 300,000 distinct CDR3 sequences, with 11% observed a single time. The sample in question was peripheral blood, obtained 180 days after TCRalphabeta/CD19-depleted stem cell transplant. The receptor source for this set is a male patient between 2 and 10 years old who had a stem cell transplant for chronic granulomatous disease, so the T cells may come from the graft donor.

This sequence joins TRBV12-3 or TRBV12-4 and TRBJ2-2; D is undetermined. V was clipped by 7 bases and J by 6 bases, with 6 bases between them. This CDR3 region has 11 residues. The CDR3 DNA is TGTGCCAGCACCTTGTCCGGGGAGCTGTTTTTT. Translation gives CASTLSGELFF.

This clonotype was recorded at least ten times. As DNA, the CDR3 is TGTGCCAGCAGCCCACGGACAGGGAGAAATGAGCAGTTCTTC. As protein: CASSPRTGRNEQFF. The chain joins TRBV5-6 to TRBJ2-1, with TRBD1 matching 8 bases. J lost 7 bases, V lost 4 bases, and 7 bases had no gene match. This CDR3 region has 14 residues. Germline values: CDR1 SGHDT, CDR2 YYEEEE.

The gene calls are TRBV29-1 and TRBJ1-5; D gene unclear. CDR1 is SQVTM and CDR2 is ANQGSEA in the germline V gene. Trimming removed 8 bases from V and 10 bases from J, with 21 bases in between. CDR3 length equals 13 residues. The CDR3 DNA reads TGCAGCTATAGCGGTGGGATCATTCACCCCCAGCATTTT. As protein: CSYSGGIIHPQHF.

This clonotype was observed many times. The chain recombines TRBV12-3 or TRBV12-4 with TRBJ2-2; no definite D call. The CDR3 runs 12 residues. CDR3 protein: CASLMAGGELFF. In DNA, the CDR3 is TGTGCATCCCTCATGGCTGGCGGGGAGCTGTTTTTT.

This clonotype has a count of ten or more. The V call is TRBV9, the J call TRBJ2-3; D uncertain. Trimming shortened V by 0 bases and J by 1 base, and 12 bases separated the two germline ends. This CDR3 contains 16 residues. The germline V gene has CDR1 SGDLS and CDR2 YYNGEE. CDR3 in amino acids: CASSVELGRGTDTQYF. DNA for the CDR3: TGTGCCAGCAGCGTAGAGTTGGGTAGGGGCACAGATACGCAGTATTTT.

Comments on this clonotype: This may come from a read error, since a much larger clone is one base off. The chain links TRBV29-1 to TRBJ2-7; the D gene is possibly TRBD1 (5 bases). The CDR3 has 14 residues. Germline V gives CDR1 SQVTM, CDR2 ANQGSEA. The CDR3 sequence: CSVPRAWFIYGQYF. CDR3 coding DNA: TGCAGCGTCCCCAGGGCTTGGTTCATCTACGGGCAGTACTTC.

A word on this clonotype: A much larger clone lies a single base off, so this may be a read error. The chain links TRBV20-1 to TRBJ2-7, with a weak D call TRBD2 (6 bases). The CDR3 runs to 13 residues. Germline CDR1 is DFQATT and CDR2 is SNEGSKA (reference sequence). The chain's CDR3 is CSEVAVLSYELYF. The CDR3 DNA is TGCAGCGAGGTAGCGGTACTCTCCTACGAGCTGTACTTC.

This clonotype was seen a handful of times. The J gene is TRBJ1-5, the V gene TRBV11-2; D gene ambiguous. CDR3 length: 13 amino acids. Germline CDR1 and CDR2: SGHAT and FQNNGV. Trimming took 3 bases from V and 7 from J, leaving 10 bases between them. The CDR3 bases are TGTGCCAGCAGCTTTGGGGATTCGCAGCCCCAGCATTTT. Its protein product is CASSFGDSQPQHF.

This clonotype was found many times. The rearrangement links TRBV6-1 to TRBJ2-6; D is possibly TRBD2 (5 bases). The CDR3 spans 16 residues. V lost 7 bases to trimming and J lost 2 bases, with 15 bases between them. Germline V gene sequence: CDR1 MNHNS, CDR2 SASEGT. CDR3 loop: CASIRTRGAGANVLTF. The CDR3 nucleotides are TGTGCCAGCATTCGGACCCGGGGAGCTGGGGCCAACGTCCTGACTTTC.

This clonotype was picked up many times. The chain couples TRBV18 to TRBJ2-5; perhaps D is TRBD1 or TRBD2 (5 bases each). CDR3 length: 14 residues. Trimming shortened V by 0 bases and J by 1 base, and 6 bases separated the two germline ends. The V gene's germline CDR1 is KGHSH and CDR2 LQKENI. The CDR3 DNA is TGTGCCAGCTCACCACCGAGGGGCCAAGAGACCCAGTACTTC. Its translation: CASSPPRGQETQYF.